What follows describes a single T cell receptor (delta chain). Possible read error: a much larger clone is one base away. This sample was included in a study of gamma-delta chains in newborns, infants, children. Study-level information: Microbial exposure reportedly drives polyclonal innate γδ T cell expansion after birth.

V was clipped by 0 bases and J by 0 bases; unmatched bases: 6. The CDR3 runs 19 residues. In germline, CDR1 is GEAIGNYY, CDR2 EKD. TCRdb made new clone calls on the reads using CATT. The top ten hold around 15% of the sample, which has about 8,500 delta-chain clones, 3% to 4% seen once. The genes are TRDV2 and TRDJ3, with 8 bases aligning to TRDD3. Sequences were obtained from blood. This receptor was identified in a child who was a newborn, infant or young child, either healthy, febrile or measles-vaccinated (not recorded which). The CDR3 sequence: CACDTWGIWSSWDTRQMFF. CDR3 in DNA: TGTGCCTGTGACACCTGGGGGATCTGGAGCTCCTGGGACACCCGACAGATGTTTTTC.